A single sample gave rise to the 22 T cell receptor beta chains below, sequenced in a study of beta chain features in type 1 diabetes. The study's findings and limits: TCRB CDR3s from Type 1 diabetes patients were moderately but significantly shorter in all four CD4+ subsets.

Sequenced material consisted of expressed TCRB transcripts (all of the isolated RNA was reverse transcribed). Here immunoSEQ multiplex PCR was the method, and the copy in TCRdb shows in-frame clones only, minus some. The data show tens of thousands of clones, 35% to 50% seen once. The antigens for these receptors are not known. Sequencing used Tregs from blood. The receptors shown here come from a young man with type 1 diabetes.

This chain links TRBV28 with TRBJ2-2; 9 nucleotides align to TRBD2. J was trimmed by 5 bases and V by 7 bases; bases with no gene match: 5. CDR3 size: 14 residues. Germline assignment: CDR1 MDHEN and CDR2 SYDVKM. The CDR3 protein is CASNSGSTTGELFF. The CDR3 coding sequence is TGTGCCAGCAATAGCGGGAGCACTACCGGGGAGCTGTTTTTT.

Only a few counts were recorded for this clone. The J gene is TRBJ1-6, the V gene TRBV7-9, with unresolved D. Trimming removed 5 bases at V and 9 bases at J, with 14 bases between. The CDR3 is 14 amino acids. Germline assignment: CDR1 SEHNR and CDR2 FQNEAQ (reference sequence). CDR3 sequence (DNA): TGTGCCAGCAGCCCCATTCTGCCGGGTTCACCCCTCCACTTT. Amino acids: CASSPILPGSPLHF.

This clone was seen a few times. The chain couples TRBV6-1 to TRBJ2-7, with D possibly matching TRBD1 (6 bases). Deletions cut 6 bases from V and 2 bases from J, with 14 bases between. Germline V CDR1 and CDR2: MNHNS, SASEGT. The CDR3 has 14 residues. CDR3 in amino acids: CASRLLTGTYEQYF. The CDR3, as DNA: TGTGCCAGCAGACTCTTGACAGGAACCTACGAGCAGTACTTC.

This clone was counted a few times. V gene TRBV4-2 combines with J gene TRBJ2-2; 8 bases fit TRBD1. The CDR3 spans 15 residues. Germline V gives CDR1 LGHNA, CDR2 YNFKEQ. The J segment lost 0 bases and the V segment lost 4 bases, leaving 1 base of the junction unmatched. The CDR3 loop is CASSPDRANTGELFF. The CDR3 region has the DNA TGTGCCAGCAGCCCGGACAGGGCGAACACCGGGGAGCTGTTTTTT.

This chain connects TRBV7-2 to TRBJ2-2; TRBD1 might be the D (6 bases). The CDR3 sequence is 17 residues long. Germline-derived CDR1 and CDR2 are SGHTA and FQGNSA. The V and J ends lost 3 bases and 4 bases respectively, with 18 bases between them. This CDR3 reads CASSFSWVGAGTGELFF. The CDR3 DNA is TGTGCCAGCAGCTTCAGTTGGGTGGGGGCGGGCACCGGGGAGCTGTTTTTT.

This clone was seen more than once but under ten times. J is TRBJ2-1 and V is TRBV7-2, with 11 positions matching TRBD1. With V trimmed by 5 bases and J by 3 bases, 3 bases remained unmatched. The V gene's germline CDR1 is SGHTA and CDR2 FQGNSA. The CDR3 is made up of 15 amino acids. CDR3 sequence: CASSRDRGIYNEQFF. CDR3 bases: TGTGCCAGCAGCCGGGACAGGGGGATCTACAATGAGCAGTTCTTC.

DNA of the CDR3: TGTGCCAGCAGCATGACTAGCGGGGGCTACGAGCAGTACTTC. As protein: CASSMTSGGYEQYF. The chain uses TRBV11-2 and TRBJ2-7; TRBD2 matches 12 bases. Germline assignment: CDR1 SGHAT and CDR2 FQNNGV. V gave up 5 bases and J gave up 3 bases; unmatched junction bases: 2. This CDR3 region has 14 residues. Full variable domain (missing parts from reference TRBV11-2 and TRBJ2-7): EAGVAQSPRYKIIEKRQSVAFWCNPISGHATLYWYQQILGQGPKLLIQFQNNGVVDDSQLPKDRFSAERLKGVDSTLKIQPAKLEDSAVYLCASSMTSGGYEQYFGPGTRLTVT.

The chain links TRBV19 to TRBJ1-5; 9 nucleotides match TRBD1. The CDR3 sequence is 15 residues long. Looked up from germline, CDR1 is LNHDA and CDR2 is SQIVND (reference sequence). Germline trimming cut 3 bases from V and 5 bases from J; bases unmatched to any gene: 5. The DNA of the CDR3 is TGTGCCAGTAGTATCATAACAGGGGGCGATCAGCCCCAGCATTTT. Its translation is CASSIITGGDQPQHF.

There are a few counts of this clone. The chain employs TRBV29-1 and TRBJ2-3; D gene ambiguous. CDR1 is SQVTM and CDR2 is ANQGSEA in the germline V gene. The CDR3 spans 11 residues. Trimming pared 5 bases from V and 6 bases from J, leaving 9 bases between. The DNA of the CDR3 is TGCAGCGTTTCTAGTGTGGATACGCAGTATTTT. Protein sequence: CSVSSVDTQYF.

This chain connects TRBV7-8 to TRBJ2-1; TRBD1 agrees at 8 bases. This CDR3 spans 17 amino acids. Germline CDR1 and CDR2: SGHVS and FQNEAQ. V gave up 3 bases and J gave up 0 bases; unmatched junction bases: 7. The CDR3 region is CASSLGQGASSYNEQFF. The CDR3 DNA is TGTGCCAGCAGCTTGGGTCAGGGGGCAAGCTCCTACAATGAGCAGTTCTTC.

This clone was seen a handful of times. The rearrangement joins TRBV10-3 to TRBJ2-1; TRBD1 agrees at 9 bases. The CDR3 has 17 residues. V lost 10 bases, J lost 0 bases, and 13 bases stayed unmatched. Looked up from germline, CDR1 is ENHRY and CDR2 is SYGVKD. The CDR3 region is CASRRTGGAGSYNEQFF. CDR3 DNA: TGTGCCAGCCGCCGCACAGGGGGCGCAGGCTCCTACAATGAGCAGTTCTTC.

The J gene is TRBJ1-5, the V gene TRBV4-3; D may be TRBD1 (5 bases). The CDR3 contains 16 residues. The V end was cut by 1 base, the J end by 7 bases, with 17 bases between. The V gene's germline CDR1 is LGHNA and CDR2 YSLEER. This chain's CDR3 is CASSQGVGVVGQPQHF. The CDR3 coding sequence is TGCGCCAGCAGCCAAGGGGTAGGGGTGGTGGGGCAGCCCCAGCATTTT.

The V call is TRBV15, the J call TRBJ2-3; 9 bases match TRBD2. With V trimmed by 1 base and J by 5 bases, 13 bases remained unmatched. The CDR3 sequence is 18 residues long. Germline V lookup: CDR1 LNHNV, CDR2 YYDKDF (reference sequence). The CDR3 loop reads CATSRGVFAGGPQDTQYF. The DNA of the CDR3 is TGTGCCACCAGCAGAGGGGTTTTTGCGGGAGGGCCTCAAGATACGCAGTATTTT. Drawing the rest from reference TRBV15 and TRBJ2-3, the complete variable domain is DAMVIQNPRYQVTQFGKPVTLSCSQTLNHNVMYWYQQKSSQAPKLLFHYYDKDFNNEADTPDNFQSRRPNTSFCFLDIRSPGLGDTAMYLCATSRGVFAGGPQDTQYFGPGTRLTVL.

This chain joins TRBV4-2 and TRBJ2-1; TRBD2 matches at 13 bases. CDR3 length equals 16 residues. Germline V gene sequence: CDR1 LGHNA, CDR2 YNFKEQ. Losses at the gene ends were 4 bases for V and 5 bases for J; bases not matched to a gene: 5. CDR3 in amino acids: CASSPTGLAGNNEQFF. The DNA of the CDR3 is TGTGCCAGCAGCCCCACGGGACTAGCGGGAAACAATGAGCAGTTCTTC.

This clone has a handful of counts. The chain recombines TRBV28 with TRBJ2-7; TRBD2 aligns across 10 bases. CDR3 length: 14 residues. Looked up from germline, CDR1 is MDHEN and CDR2 is SYDVKM. The J segment lost 8 bases and the V segment lost 2 bases, leaving 6 bases of the junction unmatched. The CDR3, as DNA: TGTGCCAGCAGTTTAGGAGCGGGAGGGCAGAAGCAGTACTTC. It is translated as CASSLGAGGQKQYF.

V and J are TRBV27 and TRBJ1-2; 9 bases fit TRBD1. Germline CDR1 MNHEY, CDR2 SMNVEV (reference sequence). The length of the CDR3 is 15 residues. With V trimmed by 6 bases and J by 2 bases, 7 bases remained unmatched. CDR3 nucleotides: TGTGCCAGCAGCCAACGGACAGGGGAGAACTATGGCTACACCTTC. Encoded protein: CASSQRTGENYGYTF.

The rearrangement joins TRBV30 to TRBJ2-7, with TRBD2 identical over 8 bases. The junction had 12 bases not matched to a gene; V was cut back by 3 bases and J by 5 bases. CDR1 and CDR2 from the germline V gene are GTSNPN and SVGIG (reference sequence). The CDR3 runs to 15 residues. CDR3 sequence reads: CAWRLHAGGRNEQYF. CDR3 sequence (DNA): TGTGCCTGGAGGCTACACGCGGGAGGACGTAACGAGCAGTACTTC.

The count of this clone is one. The rearrangement links TRBV28 to TRBJ2-7; 11 bases are shared with TRBD2. V gave up 7 bases and J gave up 4 bases; unmatched junction bases: 15. This CDR3 spans 17 amino acids. Germline-derived CDR1 and CDR2 are MDHEN and SYDVKM. Written as DNA, the CDR3 is TGTGCCAGCACCCTAGCGGGAGGACTCCACCTCCTGTACGAGCAGTACTTC. Protein product: CASTLAGGLHLLYEQYF.

The chain uses TRBV6-5 and TRBJ1-2; D gene uncertain. This CDR3 comprises 13 residues. The V end lost 6 bases, the J end lost 3 bases, and 11 bases lay between the germline ends. Germline assignment: CDR1 MNHEY and CDR2 SVGAGI. CDR3 nucleotides: TGTGCCAGCAGACCCGACAAAGACTATGGCTACACCTTC. Its protein is CASRPDKDYGYTF.

This clone turned up a few times. The chain has TRBV7-8 and TRBJ2-1; D is possibly TRBD2 (6 bases). V lost 2 bases and J 2 bases, leaving 13 bases between the germline ends. Germline V gene sequence: CDR1 SGHVS, CDR2 FQNEAQ. The CDR3 has 16 amino acids. CDR3: CASSLPLASTYNEQFF. CDR3 DNA: TGTGCCAGCAGCTTACCTCTAGCGAGCACCTACAATGAGCAGTTCTTC.

The chain uses TRBV7-3 and TRBJ2-5; D gene unclear. This CDR3 is 16 amino acids long. The germline V gene encodes CDR1 SGHTA and CDR2 FQGTGA. V lost 0 bases and J lost 1, with 12 bases in between. The CDR3 DNA is TGTGCCAGCAGCTTAACAGTTAACTGGGCCCAAGAGACCCAGTACTTC. As protein: CASSLTVNWAQETQYF.

The chain recombines TRBV25-1 with TRBJ1-1; 8 nucleotides agree with TRBD1. CDR3 length equals 13 residues. With 5 bases clipped from V and 10 bases from J, the junction kept 9 bases outside the gene matches. Germline V gene data show CDR1 as MGHDK and CDR2 as SYGVNS. CDR3: CASSSGQGRGAFF. As DNA, the CDR3 is TGTGCCAGCAGTTCCGGACAGGGTCGAGGAGCTTTCTTT.